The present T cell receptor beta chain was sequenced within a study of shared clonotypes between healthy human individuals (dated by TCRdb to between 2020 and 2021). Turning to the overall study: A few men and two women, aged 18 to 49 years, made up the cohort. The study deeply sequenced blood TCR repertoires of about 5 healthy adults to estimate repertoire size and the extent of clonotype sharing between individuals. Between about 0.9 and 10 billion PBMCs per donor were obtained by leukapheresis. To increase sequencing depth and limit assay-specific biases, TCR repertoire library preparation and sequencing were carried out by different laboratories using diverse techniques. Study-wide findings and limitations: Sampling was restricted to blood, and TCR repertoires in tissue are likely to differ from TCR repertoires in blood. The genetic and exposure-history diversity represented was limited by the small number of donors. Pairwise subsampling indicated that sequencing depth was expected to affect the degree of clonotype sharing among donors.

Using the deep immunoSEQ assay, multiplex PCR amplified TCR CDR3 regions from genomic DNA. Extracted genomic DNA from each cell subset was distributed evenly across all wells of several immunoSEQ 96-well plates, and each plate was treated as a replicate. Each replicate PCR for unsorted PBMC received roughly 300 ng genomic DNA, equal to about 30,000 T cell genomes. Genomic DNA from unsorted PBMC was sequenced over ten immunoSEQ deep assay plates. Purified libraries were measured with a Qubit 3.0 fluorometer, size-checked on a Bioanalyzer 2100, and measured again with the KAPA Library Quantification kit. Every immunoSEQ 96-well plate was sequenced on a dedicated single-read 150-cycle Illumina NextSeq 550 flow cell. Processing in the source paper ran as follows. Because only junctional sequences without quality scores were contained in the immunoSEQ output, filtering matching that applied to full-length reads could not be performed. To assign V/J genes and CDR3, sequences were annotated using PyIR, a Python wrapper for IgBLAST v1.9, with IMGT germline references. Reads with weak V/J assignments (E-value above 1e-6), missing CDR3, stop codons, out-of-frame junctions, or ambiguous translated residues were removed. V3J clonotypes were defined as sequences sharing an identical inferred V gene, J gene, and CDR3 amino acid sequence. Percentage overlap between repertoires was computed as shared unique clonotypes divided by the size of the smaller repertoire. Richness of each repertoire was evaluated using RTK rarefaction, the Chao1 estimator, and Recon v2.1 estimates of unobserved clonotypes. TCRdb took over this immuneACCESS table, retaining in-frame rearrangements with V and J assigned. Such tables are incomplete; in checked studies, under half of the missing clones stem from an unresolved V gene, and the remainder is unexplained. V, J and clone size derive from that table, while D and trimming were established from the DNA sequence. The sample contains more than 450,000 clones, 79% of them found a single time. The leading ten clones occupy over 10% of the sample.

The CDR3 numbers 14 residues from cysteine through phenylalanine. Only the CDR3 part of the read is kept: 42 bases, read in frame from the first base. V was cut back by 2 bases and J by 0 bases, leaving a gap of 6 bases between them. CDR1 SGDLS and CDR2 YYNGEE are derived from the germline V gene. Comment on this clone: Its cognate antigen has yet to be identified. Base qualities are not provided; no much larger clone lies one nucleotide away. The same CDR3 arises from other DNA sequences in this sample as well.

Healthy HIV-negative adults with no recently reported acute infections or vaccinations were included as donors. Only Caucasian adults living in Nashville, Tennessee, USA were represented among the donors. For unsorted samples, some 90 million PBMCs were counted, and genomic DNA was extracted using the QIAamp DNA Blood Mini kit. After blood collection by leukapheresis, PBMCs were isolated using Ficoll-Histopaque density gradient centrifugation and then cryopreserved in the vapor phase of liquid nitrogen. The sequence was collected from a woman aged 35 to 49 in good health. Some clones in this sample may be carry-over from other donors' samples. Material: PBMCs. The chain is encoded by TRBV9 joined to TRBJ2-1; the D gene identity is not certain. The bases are TGTGCCAGCAGCGTCCAAAGCTCCTACAATGAGCAGTTCTTC. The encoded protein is CASSVQSSYNEQFF.